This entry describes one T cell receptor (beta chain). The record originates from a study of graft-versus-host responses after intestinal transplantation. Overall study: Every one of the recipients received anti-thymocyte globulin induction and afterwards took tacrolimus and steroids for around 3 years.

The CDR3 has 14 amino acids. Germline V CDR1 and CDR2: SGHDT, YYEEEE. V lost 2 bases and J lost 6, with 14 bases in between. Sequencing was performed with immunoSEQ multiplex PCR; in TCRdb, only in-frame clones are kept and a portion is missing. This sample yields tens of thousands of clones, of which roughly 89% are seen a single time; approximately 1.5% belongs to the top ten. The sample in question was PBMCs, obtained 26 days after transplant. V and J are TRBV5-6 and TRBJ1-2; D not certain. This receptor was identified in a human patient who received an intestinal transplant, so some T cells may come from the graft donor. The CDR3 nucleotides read TGTGCCAGCAGCTTCCTCCTCTCAAGCCATGGCTACACCTTC. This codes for CASSFLLSSHGYTF.